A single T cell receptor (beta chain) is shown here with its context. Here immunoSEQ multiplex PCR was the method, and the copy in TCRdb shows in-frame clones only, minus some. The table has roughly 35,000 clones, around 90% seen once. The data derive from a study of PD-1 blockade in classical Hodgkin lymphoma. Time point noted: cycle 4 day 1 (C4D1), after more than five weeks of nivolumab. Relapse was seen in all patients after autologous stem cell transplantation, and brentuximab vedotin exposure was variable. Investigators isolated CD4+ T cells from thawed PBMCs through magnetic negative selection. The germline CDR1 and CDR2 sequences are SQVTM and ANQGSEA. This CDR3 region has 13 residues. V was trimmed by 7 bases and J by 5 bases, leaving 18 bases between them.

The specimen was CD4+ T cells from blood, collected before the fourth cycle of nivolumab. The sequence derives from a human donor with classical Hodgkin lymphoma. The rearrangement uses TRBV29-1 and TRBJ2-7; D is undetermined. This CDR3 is CSARRAGNNEQYF. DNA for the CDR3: TGCAGCGCCCGTCGGGCAGGTAATAACGAGCAGTACTTC.